This T cell receptor (beta chain) appears in the sequencing data of a study of blood T cell repertoires in COVID-19. Assay used: immunoSEQ multiplex PCR; TCRdb lists only in-frame clones, some missing. The sample records approximately 210,000 clones, more than 75% being singletons. The germline V gene has CDR1 SGDLS and CDR2 YYNGEE. The CDR3 loop spans 12 amino acids. The V gene lost 2 bases and the J gene lost 6 bases, with 7 bases spanning the gap. The TCR sequence derives from a human donor in a cohort sampled during active COVID-19. The chain employs TRBV9 and TRBJ2-3; D not certain. Sequencing input: peripheral blood. CDR3 loop: CASSVEWDTQYF. The CDR3 coding sequence is TGTGCCAGCAGCGTCGAGTGGGATACGCAGTATTTT.